This T cell receptor (beta chain) was recovered during a study of cytomegalovirus exposure and HLA in healthy donors. Study-wide findings and caveats: Upon later analysis, TCR association rates were observed to vary by HLA locus, being highest for DRB1 and lowest for HLA-C. Previously analyzed data showed that most TCR beta V segments were productive at a frequency of about 87% or about 30%.

A note on this clone: Its antigen is as yet unknown.

Trimming removed 3 bases from V and 3 bases from J, with 9 bases in between. Per germline, CDR1 LNHDA and CDR2 SQIVND (reference sequence). This CDR3 region has 13 residues. Use of 60 Vbeta and 13 Jbeta primers characterized the PCR. Source study methods: The count from a later analysis was some 83 million unique TCR beta chains, 9 million to 12 million of them shared. Sequencing was performed with immunoSEQ multiplex PCR; in TCRdb, only in-frame clones are kept and a portion is missing. The DNA gave D and trimming, while V, J and clone size come from that table. The sample records 120,000 or so clones, 75% to 85% being singletons.

The receptor was derived from a man aged 25-45 years in good health and CMV-seropositive. The chain carries TRBV19 and TRBJ2-7; D not certain. Sequencing input: PBMCs. DNA for the CDR3: TGTGCCAGTAGTATTACAGAGAGCTACGAGCAGTACTTC. Translated: CASSITESYEQYF.